This TCR beta chain originates from a study of blood T cell repertoires in COVID-19 (dated by TCRdb to the early 2020s). At the level of the whole study: Samples from collaborators originated in the United States, Italy and Spain and spanned both the acute and convalescent phases of COVID-19. The material from the prospective study consisted of cDNA or gDNA derived from T cells, B-cell-depleted T cells, or PBMCs. The dataset comprised deeply sampled blood TCRbeta repertoires from subjects exposed to, actively infected with, or recovered from COVID-19. A freely available public database, intended as a resource for researchers studying the immune response to SARS-CoV-2, is where the repertoires were released. Samples came from the ongoing ImmuneRACE study (first 160 participants) plus 1,254 subjects from 6 global collaborators. A de-identified subject ID, COVID-19 status, age in years and sex were almost always included in the sample metadata. HLA class I and class II types, where available, came from metadata supplied by the sample provider rather than from assay-based typing. Summary of the overall study and its limitations: Clinical and demographic metadata were provided uncurated, with the amount varying by source and participant.

A second Seattle source provided samples from volunteer blood donors who had recovered from COVID-19. Whole blood was collected in K2EDTA tubes by collaborating institutions according to the institutions' own protocols. Collaborator samples were shipped for TCRbeta analysis as frozen whole blood, isolated PBMCs, or DNA extracted from either sample type. TCRbeta CDR3 regions were amplified from genomic DNA using the immunoSEQ Assay, a bias-controlled multiplex PCR. Regarding the original processing steps: The number of nucleated cells in each sample was estimated by amplification of reference gene primers within the assay. Sequence reads were collapsed and filtered to measure the absolute abundance of every unique TCRbeta CDR3 rearrangement. Productive Simpson clonality was computed per sample as the square root of Simpson's diversity index over productive rearrangements. In its TCRdb copy, this immuneACCESS table keeps in-frame sequences only and misses some clones. Where compared with another copy, unresolved V genes explain less than half of these, and the others have no known cause. The D gene and trimming were derived from the DNA, and the V and J assignments and clone size from that table. In this sample the table shows 270,000 or so clones, roughly 89% of which occur a single time. 3.5% to 5.5% of the sample goes to the ten largest clones.

Regarding this clone: Its target antigen remains unknown. Qualities for individual bases were not recorded, and no much larger clone is one base off.

The germline V gene yields MNHEY for CDR1 and SVGAGI for CDR2. V is shortened by 6 bases, J by 2 bases, and the region joining them spans 10 bases. The CDR3 measures 13 amino acids from cysteine to phenylalanine. Only the CDR3 part of the read is kept: 39 bases, read in frame from the first base. The chain uses TRBV6-5 and TRBJ1-1; a confident D gene designation cannot be given. The receptor comes from a woman between 40 and 50 years old who had recovered from COVID-19. The sequenced sample consisted of peripheral blood. This receptor carries the CDR3 CASRLHANTEAFF. The DNA is as follows: TGTGCCAGCAGATTACACGCCAACACTGAAGCTTTCTTT.